This T cell receptor beta chain was profiled in a study of sequential checkpoint blockade in melanoma. The wider study: First-line arms were nivolumab then ipilimumab, or the reverse, randomized 1:1.

Method: immunoSEQ multiplex PCR; TCRdb's copy keeps in-frame clones and lacks some. The sample yields over 15,000 clones, around 74% seen once. The CDR3 contains 12 residues. Germline V CDR1 and CDR2: SGHAT, FQNNGV. Trimming took off 4 bases at V and 2 bases at J, with 6 bases between the two ends. Specified treatment: randomized to nivolumab then ipilimumab (arm A) or the reverse (arm B). Sorted cells were live CD3+CD8+, lacking CD19 and CD56, from PBMCs. Sequenced material: CD8+ T cells sorted from blood (inferred from file names), taken from a patient given nivolumab and ipilimumab in sequence. The chain joins TRBV11-2 to TRBJ2-7, with D unclear. The sequence was obtained from a human donor with melanoma. CDR3 coding DNA: TGTGCCAGCAGCTCTGGAGCCTACGAGCAGTACTTC. Its translation is CASSSGAYEQYF.